The rows below give T cell receptor beta chains drawn from one sample of a study of identical twins. TCRdb re-called the 5' RACE reads through MiXCR, storing one row per CDR3 protein. The sample has 400,000 to 600,000 distinct CDR3 sequences; 20% to 25% are singletons. The same sample was also used in a study of yellow fever vaccine responses in identical twins.

Sequencing was done on a sample of CD4+ T cells sorted from blood. These receptors came from a woman aged 18-30 years in good health. Both conserved end residues are part of each CDR3. The D gene is left open where the match is weak. Some rows mark clone size as missing; the rest say once, few, many or name a class of expanded clone.

J: TRBJ2-2
D: -
size: -
V: TRBV25-1
CDR3: CAHQTPNTGELFF
DNA: TGTGCCCACCAGACCCCGAACACCGGGGAGCTGTTTTTT

J: TRBJ2-4
D: -
size: -
V: TRBV2
CDR3: CASSREELAKNIQYF
DNA: TGTGCCAGCAGTCGGGAAGAACTAGCCAAAAACATTCAGTACTTC

J: TRBJ2-1
D: TRBD2
size: -
V: TRBV15
CDR3: CATSRLAGLDEQFF
DNA: TGTGCCACCAGCCGACTAGCGGGACTCGATGAGCAGTTCTTC

J: TRBJ2-2
D: -
size: few
V: TRBV3-1
CDR3: CASSRSQEIGELFF
DNA: TGTGCCAGCAGTCGATCCCAGGAGATCGGGGAGCTGTTTTTT

J: TRBJ2-5
D: TRBD1
size: -
V: TRBV24-1
CDR3: CATSPEQGIGETQYF
DNA: TGTGCCACCAGTCCCGAACAGGGGATCGGGGAGACCCAGTACTTC

J: TRBJ1-5
D: -
size: -
V: TRBV5-1
CDR3: CASSKLGNQPQHF
DNA: TGCGCCAGCAGTAAATTAGGGAATCAGCCCCAGCATTTT

J: TRBJ1-1
D: -
size: few
V: TRBV27
CDR3: CASMLKGGLNTEAFF
DNA: TGTGCCAGCATGCTGAAAGGTGGGCTGAACACTGAAGCTTTCTTT

J: TRBJ2-7
D: -
size: -
V: TRBV27
CDR3: CASSSRKGGGYEQYF
DNA: TGTGCCAGCAGTTCGCGGAAGGGGGGGGGCTACGAGCAGTACTTC

J: TRBJ1-4
D: TRBD1
size: -
V: TRBV6-1
CDR3: CASSRPTGKGTTTNEKLFF
DNA: TGTGCCAGCAGTCGACCGACAGGGAAGGGGACAACAACTAATGAAAAACTGTTTTTT

J: TRBJ2-2
D: -
size: -
V: TRBV14
CDR3: CASSQVPDSNTGELFF
DNA: TGTGCCAGCAGCCAAGTTCCAGACTCGAACACCGGGGAGCTGTTTTTT

J: TRBJ2-7
D: -
size: -
V: TRBV20-1
CDR3: CSARAPGRDEQYF
DNA: TGCAGTGCTAGAGCCCCGGGGCGGGACGAGCAGTACTTC

J: TRBJ2-2
D: -
size: few
V: TRBV3-1
CDR3: CASSRLDGELFF
DNA: TGTGCCAGCAGCCGGTTGGACGGGGAGCTGTTTTTT

J: TRBJ2-1
D: TRBD2
size: few
V: TRBV20-1
CDR3: CSARSPGGSYNEQFF
DNA: TGCAGTGCTAGATCCCCGGGGGGCTCCTACAATGAGCAGTTCTTC

J: TRBJ2-2
D: TRBD2
size: -
V: TRBV27
CDR3: CASSFSGRARGTGELFF
DNA: TGTGCCAGCAGTTTTAGCGGGAGGGCCCGGGGCACCGGGGAGCTGTTTTTT

J: TRBJ2-2
D: TRBD1
size: -
V: TRBV19
CDR3: CASTKVGTVNTVELFF
DNA: TGTGCCAGTACCAAAGTTGGGACAGTGAACACCGTGGAGCTGTTTTTT

J: TRBJ2-7
D: TRBD2
size: -
V: TRBV5-6
CDR3: CASSPGWGLAGALAYEQYF
DNA: TGTGCCAGCAGCCCAGGCTGGGGACTAGCGGGAGCCCTCGCCTACGAGCAGTACTTC

J: TRBJ2-1
D: -
size: few
V: TRBV5-1
CDR3: CASRFRTGVHNEQFF
DNA: TGCGCCAGCAGATTCCGGACGGGAGTGCACAATGAGCAGTTCTTC